The present T cell receptor (beta chain) was sequenced within a study of blood T cell repertoires in COVID-19. The J segment lost 1 base and the V segment lost 4 bases, leaving 2 bases of the junction unmatched. Germline CDR1 reads LGHDT; CDR2 reads YNNKEL (reference sequence). The CDR3 has 15 amino acids. TCRdb keeps only in-frame clones here, not all; method: immunoSEQ multiplex PCR. In the table there are around 50,000 clones, 80% to 90% of which are singletons. The genes are TRBV3-1 (or the pseudogene TRBV3-2) and TRBJ2-5, with 11 bases that match TRBD2. Material for sequencing was peripheral blood. This receptor was identified in a woman of 80 years or more with acute or convalescent COVID-19. The CDR3 sequence is CASSPSGGPQETQYF. CDR3 DNA: TGTGCCAGCAGCCCTAGCGGGGGGCCCCAAGAGACCCAGTACTTC.